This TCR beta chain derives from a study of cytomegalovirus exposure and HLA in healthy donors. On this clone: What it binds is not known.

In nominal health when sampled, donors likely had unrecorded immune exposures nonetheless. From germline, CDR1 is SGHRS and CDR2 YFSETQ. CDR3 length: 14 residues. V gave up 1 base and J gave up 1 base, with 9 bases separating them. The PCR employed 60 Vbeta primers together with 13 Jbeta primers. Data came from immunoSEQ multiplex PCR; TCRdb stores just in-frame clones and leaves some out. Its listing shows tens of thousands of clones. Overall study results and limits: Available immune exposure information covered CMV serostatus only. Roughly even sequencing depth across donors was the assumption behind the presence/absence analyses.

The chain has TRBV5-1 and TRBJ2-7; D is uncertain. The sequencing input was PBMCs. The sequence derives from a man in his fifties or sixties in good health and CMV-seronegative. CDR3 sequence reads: CASSLSPVSYEQYF. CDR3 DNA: TGCGCCAGCAGCTTGTCCCCGGTATCCTACGAGCAGTACTTC.